This TCR beta chain emerged from a study of control samples from healthy donors and cancer patients. The germline CDR1 and CDR2 sequences are SGHRS and YFSETQ. CDR3 length: 15 residues. Trimming removed 0 bases from V and 5 bases from J, with 14 bases in between. Here immunoSEQ multiplex PCR was the method, and the copy in TCRdb shows in-frame clones only, minus some. The sample gives more than 65,000 clones, about 83% of which show up once; 15% to 17% is in the top ten. Source material: blood. This chain uses TRBV5-1 with TRBJ1-2, with unresolved D. The clonotype comes from a man aged 55 to 70 in good health. As DNA, the CDR3 is TGCGCCAGCAGCTTGGCAAGTACACCATCATATGGCTACACCTTC. Its protein is CASSLASTPSYGYTF.